This TCR beta chain comes out of a study of OX40 agonist ivuxolimab in advanced cancers. Study in general: Patients took ivuxolimab, an agonistic anti-OX40 (CD134) antibody.

Trimming cost V 7 bases and J 3 bases, with 6 bases left between them. CDR3 length equals 12 residues. The V gene's germline CDR1 is MNHNS and CDR2 SASEGT. Measured with immunoSEQ multiplex PCR; TCRdb has only the in-frame clones, and not every one. The top ten clones hold about 3.9% of a sample with 50,000 to 55,000 clones, over 70% of them seen once. Study results and limitations: Specificity for antigen went undetermined in the expanded peripheral T cells.

Concerning this clone itself: The target antigen is unknown.

This TCR was sampled from an adult with an advanced solid tumor such as melanoma, head and neck, liver or kidney cancer. The sample consisted of CD4+ or CD8+ T cells sorted from blood, taken in a trial of the OX40 agonist ivuxolimab. The rearrangement uses TRBV6-1 and TRBJ2-2; TRBD1 might be the D (6 bases). CDR3 coding DNA: TGTGCCAGCAAGGGGGACACCGGGGAGCTGTTTTTT. Residues: CASKGDTGELFF.